The clone carrying this T cell receptor beta chain was detected a few times. The antigen remains undetermined. Both 60 Vbeta primers and 13 Jbeta primers went into the PCR. Method: immunoSEQ multiplex PCR; TCRdb's copy keeps in-frame clones and lacks some. The sample shows about 140,000 clones, around 84% of them seen only once. Germline CDR1 is LNHDA and CDR2 is SQIVND (reference sequence). The CDR3 runs 16 residues. V trimming: 5 bases; J trimming: 5 bases; junction bases outside the gene matches: 10. The record originates from a study of cytomegalovirus exposure and HLA in healthy donors. General observations from the study: One variant, a missense change in DCLRE1C, was linked in a later analysis to TCR beta V- and J-gene trimming.

This TCR was recovered from a man over 45 in good health and CMV-seronegative. What was sequenced was PBMCs. The rearrangement links TRBV19 to TRBJ1-5; 9 nucleotides align to TRBD1. The CDR3, as DNA: TGTGCCAGTAGTCCCCCGGACAGGGGCATTCATCAGCCCCAGCATTTT. Protein product: CASSPPDRGIHQPQHF.